These 27 T cell receptor beta chains came from one sample sequenced in a study of T cells in localized non-small cell lung cancer. Sequencing was performed with immunoSEQ multiplex PCR; in TCRdb, only in-frame clones are kept and a portion is missing. The sample holds 13,000 to 15,000 clones, approximately 84% seen once. This material consisted of peripheral blood, taken before any cancer treatment. The receptors stem from a female donor of 60 years or more with stage I squamous cell lung carcinoma.

The chain combines TRBV7-8 with TRBJ2-7, with 7 positions matching TRBD1. Germline V lookup: CDR1 SGHVS, CDR2 FQNEAQ. J lost 5 bases, V lost 2 bases, and 6 bases had no gene match. The CDR3 is 14 amino acids. The CDR3 protein is CASSLRTGTHEQYF. As DNA, the CDR3 is TGTGCCAGCAGCTTAAGGACAGGTACCCACGAGCAGTACTTC.

The chain links TRBV9 to TRBJ2-7, with a tentative D call TRBD2 (5 bases). The CDR3 totals 14 residues. Trimming removed 0 bases at V and 6 bases at J, with 13 bases between. Germline loops: CDR1 SGDLS, CDR2 YYNGEE. CDR3 in DNA: TGTGCCAGCAGCGTAGATAACCTCCGGGGCGAGCAGTACTTC. It yields the protein CASSVDNLRGEQYF.

The genes are TRBV5-1 and TRBJ2-2, with 7 nucleotides matching TRBD1. Germline loops: CDR1 SGHRS, CDR2 YFSETQ. Trimming removed 1 base from V and 4 bases from J; junction bases left unmatched: 4. The CDR3 runs 15 residues. Here the CDR3 reads CASSLLSGGTGELFF. The CDR3 DNA follows: TGCGCCAGCAGCTTGTTGTCAGGGGGCACCGGGGAGCTGTTTTTT.

The gene calls are TRBV4-3 and TRBJ1-2; no clear D. The V and J ends lost 0 bases and 4 bases respectively, with 18 bases between them. Germline lookup yields CDR1 LGHNA and CDR2 YSLEER. This CDR3 region has 17 residues. The CDR3 loop reads CASSQEITVVMGYGYTF. CDR3 nucleotide sequence: TGCGCCAGCAGCCAAGAAATAACGGTGGTTATGGGCTATGGCTACACCTTC.

The chain joins TRBV6-1 to TRBJ1-1; 7 positions match TRBD1. Germline CDR1 is MNHNS and CDR2 is SASEGT. V lost 6 bases to trimming and J lost 8 bases; unmatched junction nucleotides: 9. CDR3 size: 13 residues. CDR3 in amino acids: CASRESGTAEAFF. The CDR3, as DNA: TGTGCCAGCAGGGAAAGCGGGACAGCAGAAGCTTTCTTT.

V is TRBV28 and J is TRBJ1-4; no firm D call. V was cut by 4 bases and J by 0 bases, with 9 bases left in between. Germline V lookup: CDR1 MDHEN, CDR2 SYDVKM. The CDR3 has 15 residues. CDR3 sequence: CASSSQEATNEKLFF. CDR3 nucleotides: TGTGCCAGCAGTTCCCAAGAGGCAACTAATGAAAAACTGTTTTTT.

A single count supports this clone. One end of the junction fails to match germline, which may point to a read error. The chain links TRBV4-1 to TRBJ2-7; D is unresolved. The CDR3 runs to 13 residues. Per germline, CDR1 MGHRA and CDR2 YSYEKL. The CDR3 DNA reads TGCGCCAGCAGCAAAGACCCCCAGGACGAGCAGTACTTC. Residues: CASSKDPQDEQYF.

V is TRBV5-1 and J is TRBJ1-2, with a tentative D call TRBD1 (5 bases). The CDR3 sequence is 14 residues long. Trimming shortened V by 0 bases and J by 6 bases, and 12 bases separated the two germline ends. CDR1 and CDR2 (germline): SGHRS, YFSETQ. CDR3 residues: CASSLETGADGYTF. DNA of the CDR3: TGCGCCAGCAGCTTGGAAACCGGGGCTGATGGCTACACCTTC.

The gene calls are TRBV30 and TRBJ1-2; D is undetermined. The germline gives CDR1 GTSNPN, CDR2 SVGIG (reference sequence). V lost 0 bases and J lost 0, with 8 bases in between. The CDR3 runs to 14 residues. CDR3 residues: CAWSVLGTNYGYTF. Here the CDR3 DNA reads TGTGCCTGGAGTGTTCTGGGGACTAACTATGGCTACACCTTC.

The gene calls are TRBV7-9 and TRBJ2-5; no clear D gene. Germline loops: CDR1 SEHNR, CDR2 FQNEAQ (reference sequence). CDR3 length equals 12 residues. Trimming pared 1 base from V and 5 bases from J, leaving 5 bases between. Here the CDR3 reads CASSLVGETQYF. DNA for the CDR3: TGTGCCAGCAGCTTAGTGGGTGAGACCCAGTACTTC. Combining the CDR3 with reference TRBV7-9 and TRBJ2-5 gives the whole variable domain DTGVSQNPRHKITKRGQNVTFRCDPISEHNRLYWYRQTLGQGPEFLTYFQNEAQLEKSRLLSDRFSAERPKGSFSTLEIQRTEQGDSAMYLCASSLVGETQYFGPGTRLLVL.

The chain combines TRBV27 with TRBJ1-6; D not certain. V lost 2 bases and J lost 8, with 4 bases in between. From germline, CDR1 is MNHEY and CDR2 SMNVEV (reference sequence). The CDR3 has 12 residues. CDR3: CASSLPDSPLHF. DNA of the CDR3: TGTGCCAGCAGTTTACCTGATTCACCCCTCCACTTT.

The V and J genes are TRBV13 and TRBJ2-2; D unclear. CDR1 PRHDT and CDR2 FYEKMQ come from the germline V gene (reference sequence). V gave up 3 bases and J gave up 4 bases, with 12 bases separating them. The CDR3 has 15 amino acids. The DNA of the CDR3 is TGTGCCAGCAGCTTTCGGCAGTGGGCCACCGGGGAGCTGTTTTTT. Its protein product is CASSFRQWATGELFF.

CDR3 region: CASRTPGYNEKLFF. The CDR3 DNA sequence: TGTGCCAGCAGGACCCCAGGGTATAATGAAAAACTGTTTTTT. This chain connects TRBV2 to TRBJ1-4; weak D call: TRBD1 (5 bases). V lost 6 bases and J 4 bases, leaving 12 bases between the germline ends. Germline V gene data show CDR1 as SNHLY and CDR2 as FYNNEI. This CDR3 is 14 amino acids long. Together with reference TRBV2 and TRBJ1-4, the CDR3 gives the full variable domain: EPEVTQTPSHQVTQMGQEVILRCVPISNHLYFYWYRQILGQKVEFLVSFYNNEISEKSEIFDDQFSVERPDGSNFTLKIRSTKLEDSAMYFCASRTPGYNEKLFFGSGTQLSVL.

This chain links TRBV2 with TRBJ1-2; D might be TRBD1 (5 bases). Looked up from germline, CDR1 is SNHLY and CDR2 is FYNNEI. V dropped 6 bases and J dropped 9 bases, with 11 bases sitting between them. The CDR3 extends over 11 amino acids. The CDR3 region is CASRGTARYTF. The CDR3 DNA reads as TGTGCCAGCAGGGGGACGGCGCGCTACACCTTC.

The chain couples TRBV5-6 to TRBJ2-7, with 12 bases lining up with TRBD2. The V gene end was trimmed by 4 bases and the J gene end by 4 bases; junction bases not matched to a gene: 6. Germline V gene sequence: CDR1 SGHDT, CDR2 YYEEEE. This CDR3 has 15 residues. CDR3 coding DNA: TGTGCCAGCAGCCAATGGACTAGCGGGGTATACGAGCAGTACTTC. It yields the protein CASSQWTSGVYEQYF.

V gene TRBV19 combines with J gene TRBJ2-3, with a possible D match to TRBD2 (6 bases). Germline V gene sequence: CDR1 LNHDA, CDR2 SQIVND (reference sequence). V lost 4 bases, J lost 3 bases, and 11 bases lay in between. This CDR3 spans 14 amino acids. In DNA, the CDR3 is TGTGCCAGTAGTAGAGGAGGGTCGACAGATACGCAGTATTTT. Protein: CASSRGGSTDTQYF.

The chain joins TRBV4-1 to TRBJ2-5; no reliable D call. V lost 0 bases, J lost 5 bases, and 10 bases lay in between. The CDR3 length is 14 residues. Per the germline V gene, CDR1 is MGHRA and CDR2 is YSYEKL. CDR3 sequence (DNA): TGCGCCAGCAGCCAAGATGATAACACGGAGACCCAGTACTTC. As protein: CASSQDDNTETQYF.

This clone showed up just a few times. The chain joins TRBV18 to TRBJ1-1, with TRBD1 matching over 7 bases. Trimming removed 4 bases from V and 6 bases from J; junction bases left unmatched: 8. The CDR3 is made up of 14 amino acids. Germline CDR1 KGHSH, CDR2 LQKENI. The CDR3 loop reads CASSLGQPYPEAFF. CDR3 in DNA: TGTGCCAGCTCACTGGGACAGCCGTATCCTGAAGCTTTCTTT.

The V and J genes are TRBV7-9 and TRBJ1-5; D gene ambiguous. The germline V gene has CDR1 SEHNR and CDR2 FQNEAQ (reference sequence). The V and J ends lost 2 bases and 9 bases respectively, with 8 bases between them. The CDR3 is 12 residues long. The CDR3: CASSLLERPQHF. The DNA for the CDR3 is TGTGCCAGCAGCTTATTGGAGCGGCCCCAGCATTTT.

This clone was counted once. CDR3 amino acids: CASSLQSFYEQYF. The DNA of the CDR3 is TGTGCCAGCAGCCTACAATCATTCTACGAGCAGTACTTC. V usage is TRBV7-9 and J usage is TRBJ2-7, with D unclear. Germline V gene sequence: CDR1 SEHNR, CDR2 FQNEAQ (reference sequence). This CDR3 spans 13 amino acids. Deletions cut 5 bases from V and 3 bases from J, with 11 bases between.

This sequence joins TRBV7-2 and TRBJ1-6; D gene uncertain. CDR1 is SGHTA, CDR2 FQGNSA, per germline. The CDR3 runs 18 residues. Trimming cost V 5 bases and J 0 bases, with 17 bases left between them. CDR3 loop: CASSQPPWESSYNSPLHF. The CDR3 DNA is TGTGCCAGCAGCCAACCGCCCTGGGAGAGCTCCTATAATTCACCCCTCCACTTT.

This chain uses TRBV7-2 with TRBJ2-3; 11 bases agree with TRBD2. The CDR3 has 17 amino acids. Trimming removed 2 bases from V and 11 bases from J; junction bases left unmatched: 15. The germline V gene has CDR1 SGHTA and CDR2 FQGNSA. The CDR3 coding sequence is TGTGCCAGCAGCTTAAGGGTACTAGCGGGGGCCAAGGAGGGGCAGTATTTT. Translated, it gives CASSLRVLAGAKEGQYF.

V gene TRBV5-6 combines with J gene TRBJ1-2; D is uncertain. Trimming took 2 bases from V and 7 from J, leaving 12 bases between them. Germline lookup yields CDR1 SGHDT and CDR2 YYEEEE. The CDR3 sequence is 13 residues long. CDR3 sequence: CASSLPIMTGYTF. CDR3 nucleotide sequence: TGTGCCAGCAGCTTACCCATCATGACTGGCTACACCTTC. Together with reference TRBV5-6 and TRBJ1-2, the CDR3 gives the full variable domain: DAGVTQSPTHLIKTRGQQVTLRCSPKSGHDTVSWYQQALGQGPQFIFQYYEEEERQRGNFPDRFSGHQFPNYSSELNVNALLLGDSALYLCASSLPIMTGYTFGSGTRLTVV.

The chain combines TRBV7-9 with TRBJ2-5; 10 nucleotides line up with TRBD2. Germline V gives CDR1 SEHNR, CDR2 FQNEAQ (reference sequence). After removal of 4 bases from V and 8 bases from J, the junction contained 7 bases not matched to a gene. This CDR3 contains 14 residues. CDR3 sequence: CASSSGTSAGTQYF. As DNA, the CDR3 is TGTGCCAGCAGCTCAGGGACTAGCGCGGGTACCCAGTACTTC.

The chain employs TRBV21-1 and TRBJ2-3; whether TRBD2, the table's D call, matches the DNA was not checked. TRBV21-1 is tagged as a pseudogene. The CDR3 runs to 15 residues. The DNA of the CDR3 is TGTGCCAGCAGTACCGGGACTAGCGGCACAGATACGCAGTATTTT. It encodes CASSTGTSGTDTQYF.

This rearrangement joins TRBV2 to TRBJ2-7, with TRBD1 matching over 7 bases. The CDR3 has 14 residues. Germline V gene sequence: CDR1 SNHLY, CDR2 FYNNEI. The V gene end was trimmed by 6 bases and the J gene end by 3 bases; junction bases not matched to a gene: 8. This CDR3 reads CASSRDRVLYEQYF. In nucleotides, the CDR3 is TGTGCCAGCAGCCGAGACAGGGTCCTCTACGAGCAGTACTTC.

This chain joins TRBV10-3 and TRBJ2-7; TRBD1 matches 9 bases. The CDR3 loop spans 17 amino acids. Trimming took 1 base from V and 4 from J; bases not matched to a gene: 11. CDR1 ENHRY and CDR2 SYGVKD come from the germline V gene. This chain's CDR3 is CAISEWGPGTGSYEQYF. The CDR3 DNA sequence: TGTGCCATCAGTGAGTGGGGTCCCGGGACAGGGTCGTACGAGCAGTACTTC.